This TCR beta chain was profiled in a study of blood T cell repertoires in COVID-19. Study-level background: Samples representing acute and convalescent COVID-19 were sourced from the United States, Italy and Spain.

As originally analysed: Reference gene primer amplification in the assay estimated nucleated cell counts. Sequenced by immunoSEQ multiplex PCR; TCRdb stores in-frame clones only, minus some. Clonal size and the V and J genes are those of that table, whereas D and trimming came from the DNA. The sample records roughly 160,000 clones, around 79% being singletons. The germline CDR1 and CDR2 sequences are SGHRS and YFSETQ. Trimming took 2 bases from V and 0 from J; bases not matched to a gene: 2. The CDR3 runs to 15 residues. The sequencing sample was made of PBMCs or T cells enriched from blood (not recorded which). The chain employs TRBV5-1 and TRBJ2-7; 10 nucleotides match TRBD2. The clonotype was recovered from a woman in her 70s in a cohort exposed to, infected with or recovered from COVID-19 (not recorded which). The CDR3 reads CASSLAGGSSYEQYF. The CDR3 DNA reads as TGCGCCAGCAGCTTAGCGGGAGGGTCCTCCTACGAGCAGTACTTC.